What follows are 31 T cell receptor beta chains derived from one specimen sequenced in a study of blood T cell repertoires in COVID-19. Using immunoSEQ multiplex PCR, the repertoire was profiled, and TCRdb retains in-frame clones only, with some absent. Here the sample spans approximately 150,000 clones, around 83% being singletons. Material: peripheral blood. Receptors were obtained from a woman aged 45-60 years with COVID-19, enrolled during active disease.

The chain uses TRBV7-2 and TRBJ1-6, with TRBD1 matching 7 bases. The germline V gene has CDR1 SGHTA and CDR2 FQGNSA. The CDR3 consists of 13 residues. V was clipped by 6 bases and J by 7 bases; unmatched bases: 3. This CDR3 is CASRTGSNSPLHF. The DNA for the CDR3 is TGTGCCAGCAGGACAGGGTCGAATTCACCCCTCCACTTT.

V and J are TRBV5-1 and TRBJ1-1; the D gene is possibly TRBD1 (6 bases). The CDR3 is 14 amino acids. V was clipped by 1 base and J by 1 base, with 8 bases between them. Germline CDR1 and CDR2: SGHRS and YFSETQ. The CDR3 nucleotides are TGCGCCAGCAGCTTGCAGGGGTGGAACACTGAAGCTTTCTTT. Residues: CASSLQGWNTEAFF.

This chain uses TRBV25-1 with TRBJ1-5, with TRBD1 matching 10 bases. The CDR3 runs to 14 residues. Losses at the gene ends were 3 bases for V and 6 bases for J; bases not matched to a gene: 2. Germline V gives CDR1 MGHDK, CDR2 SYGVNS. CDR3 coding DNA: TGTGCCAGCAGTGAGACAGGGGGCGGTCAGCCCCAGCATTTT. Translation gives CASSETGGGQPQHF.

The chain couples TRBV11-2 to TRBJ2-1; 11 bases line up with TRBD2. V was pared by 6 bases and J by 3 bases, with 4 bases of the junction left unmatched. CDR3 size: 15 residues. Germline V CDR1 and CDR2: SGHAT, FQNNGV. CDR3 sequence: CASRQLAGVYNEQFF. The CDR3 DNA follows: TGTGCCAGCAGGCAACTAGCGGGAGTCTACAATGAGCAGTTCTTC.

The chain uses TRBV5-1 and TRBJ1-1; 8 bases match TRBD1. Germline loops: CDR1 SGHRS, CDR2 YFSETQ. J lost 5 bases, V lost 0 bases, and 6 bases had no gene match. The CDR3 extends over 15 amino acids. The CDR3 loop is CASSLVGQGGTEAFF. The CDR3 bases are TGCGCCAGCAGCTTGGTTGGACAGGGTGGGACTGAAGCTTTCTTT.

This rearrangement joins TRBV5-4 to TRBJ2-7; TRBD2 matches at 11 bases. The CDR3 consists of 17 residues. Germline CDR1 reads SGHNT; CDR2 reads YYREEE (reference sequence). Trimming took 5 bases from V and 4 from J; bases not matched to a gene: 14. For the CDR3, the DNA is TGTGCCAGCAGGAAATACTCGGGGACTAGCGGTTTGTACGAGCAGTACTTC. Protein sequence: CASRKYSGTSGLYEQYF.

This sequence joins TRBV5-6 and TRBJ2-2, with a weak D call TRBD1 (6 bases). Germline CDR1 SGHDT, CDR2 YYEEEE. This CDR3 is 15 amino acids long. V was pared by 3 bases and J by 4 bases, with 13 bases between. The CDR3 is CASSYSGVVTGELFF. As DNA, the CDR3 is TGTGCCAGCAGCTACTCAGGGGTGGTCACCGGGGAGCTGTTTTTT. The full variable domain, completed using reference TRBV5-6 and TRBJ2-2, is DAGVTQSPTHLIKTRGQQVTLRCSPKSGHDTVSWYQQALGQGPQFIFQYYEEEERQRGNFPDRFSGHQFPNYSSELNVNALLLGDSALYLCASSYSGVVTGELFFGEGSRLTVL.

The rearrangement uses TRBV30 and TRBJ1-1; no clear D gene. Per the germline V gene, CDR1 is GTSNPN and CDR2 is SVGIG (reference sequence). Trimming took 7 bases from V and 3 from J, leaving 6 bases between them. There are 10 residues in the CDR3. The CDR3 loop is CAFLDTEAFF. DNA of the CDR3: TGTGCCTTTCTAGACACTGAAGCTTTCTTT.

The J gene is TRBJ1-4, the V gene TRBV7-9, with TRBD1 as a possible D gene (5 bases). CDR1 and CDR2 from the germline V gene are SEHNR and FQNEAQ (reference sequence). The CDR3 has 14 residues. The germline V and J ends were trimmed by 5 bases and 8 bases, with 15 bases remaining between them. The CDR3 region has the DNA TGTGCCAGCAGCCCCGGGAGGGGATTAGAAAAACTGTTTTTT. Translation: CASSPGRGLEKLFF.

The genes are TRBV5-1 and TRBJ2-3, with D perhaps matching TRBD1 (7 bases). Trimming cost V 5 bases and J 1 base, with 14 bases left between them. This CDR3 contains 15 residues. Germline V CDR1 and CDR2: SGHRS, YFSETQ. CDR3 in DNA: TGCGCCAGCAGTCCAGGGGGGACGGGCACAGATACGCAGTATTTT. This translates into CASSPGGTGTDTQYF.

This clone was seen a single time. CDR3 residues: CASSPDGQSNQPQHF. The CDR3 nucleotides are TGTGCCAGCAGCCCAGATGGACAGAGCAATCAGCCCCAGCATTTT. The chain recombines TRBV9 with TRBJ1-5, with D perhaps matching TRBD1 (6 bases). Deletions cut 4 bases from V and 1 base from J, with 12 bases between. This CDR3 region has 15 residues. The germline V gene has CDR1 SGDLS and CDR2 YYNGEE.

This chain's CDR3 is CASSRDTDLKETQYF. CDR3 DNA: TGTGCCAGCAGCCGGGACACGGACTTAAAAGAGACCCAGTACTTC. The V call is TRBV5-4, the J call TRBJ2-5; D might be TRBD1 (6 bases). Deletions cut 4 bases from V and 3 bases from J, with 16 bases between. The CDR3 length is 15 residues. Germline V gives CDR1 SGHNT, CDR2 YYREEE (reference sequence).

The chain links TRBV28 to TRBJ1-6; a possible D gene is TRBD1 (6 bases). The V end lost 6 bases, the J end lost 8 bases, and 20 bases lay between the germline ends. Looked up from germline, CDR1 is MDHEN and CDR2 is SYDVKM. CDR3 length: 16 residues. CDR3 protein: CASSLGGGANDSPLHF. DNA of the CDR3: TGTGCCAGCAGCCTAGGCGGGGGGGCAAACGATTCACCCCTCCACTTT. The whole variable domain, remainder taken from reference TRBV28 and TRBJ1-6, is DVKVTQSSRYLVKRTGEKVFLECVQDMDHENMFWYRQDPGLGLRLIYFSYDVKMKEKGDIPEGYSVSREKKERFSLILESASTNQTSMYLCASSLGGGANDSPLHFGNGTRLTVT.

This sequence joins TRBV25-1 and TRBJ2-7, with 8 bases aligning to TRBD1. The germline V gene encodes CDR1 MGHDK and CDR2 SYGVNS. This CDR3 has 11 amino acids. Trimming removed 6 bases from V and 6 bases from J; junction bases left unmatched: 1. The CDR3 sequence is CASRTGVEQYF. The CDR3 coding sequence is TGTGCCAGCAGGACAGGGGTCGAGCAGTACTTC.

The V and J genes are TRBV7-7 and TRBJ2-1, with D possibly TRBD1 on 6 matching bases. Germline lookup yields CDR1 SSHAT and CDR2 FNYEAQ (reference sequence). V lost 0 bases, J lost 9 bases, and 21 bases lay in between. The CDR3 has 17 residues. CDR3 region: CASSLATGMQPIGEQFF. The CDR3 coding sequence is TGTGCCAGCAGCTTAGCCACAGGGATGCAACCCATCGGTGAGCAGTTCTTC.

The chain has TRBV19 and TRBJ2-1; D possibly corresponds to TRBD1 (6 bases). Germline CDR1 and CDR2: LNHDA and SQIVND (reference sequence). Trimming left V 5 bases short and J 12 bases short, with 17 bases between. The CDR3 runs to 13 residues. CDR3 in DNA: TGTGCCAGTAGTCCCCAGCAAACAGGGATGCAGTTCTTC. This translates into CASSPQQTGMQFF.

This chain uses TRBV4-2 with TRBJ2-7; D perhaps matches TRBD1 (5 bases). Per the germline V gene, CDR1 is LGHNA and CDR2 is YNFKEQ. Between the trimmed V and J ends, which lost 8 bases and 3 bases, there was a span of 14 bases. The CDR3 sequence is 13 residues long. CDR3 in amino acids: CASADRAGYEQYF. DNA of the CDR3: TGTGCCAGCGCCGACAGAGCCGGCTACGAGCAGTACTTC.

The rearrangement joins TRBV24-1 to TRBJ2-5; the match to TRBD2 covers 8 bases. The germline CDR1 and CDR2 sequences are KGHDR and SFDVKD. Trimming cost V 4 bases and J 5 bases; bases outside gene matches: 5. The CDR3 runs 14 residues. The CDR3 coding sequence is TGTGCCACCAGTGAGGCCGGCGGGGGGGAGACCCAGTACTTC. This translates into CATSEAGGGETQYF.

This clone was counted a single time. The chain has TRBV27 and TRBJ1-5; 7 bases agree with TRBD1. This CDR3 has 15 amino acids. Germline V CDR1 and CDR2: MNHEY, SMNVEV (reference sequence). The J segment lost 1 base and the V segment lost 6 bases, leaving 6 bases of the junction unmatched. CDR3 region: CASSRRQGSNQPQHF. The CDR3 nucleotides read TGTGCCAGCAGCCGAAGACAGGGAAGCAATCAGCCCCAGCATTTT.

CDR3 nucleotides: TGTGCCAGCAGTGAAGCCGGGAATTTCTATGGCTACACCTTC. Its protein product is CASSEAGNFYGYTF. The chain couples TRBV6-1 to TRBJ1-2; no definite D call. The CDR3 consists of 14 residues. CDR1 is MNHNS and CDR2 is SASEGT in the germline V gene. V dropped 0 bases and J dropped 4 bases, with 9 bases sitting between them.

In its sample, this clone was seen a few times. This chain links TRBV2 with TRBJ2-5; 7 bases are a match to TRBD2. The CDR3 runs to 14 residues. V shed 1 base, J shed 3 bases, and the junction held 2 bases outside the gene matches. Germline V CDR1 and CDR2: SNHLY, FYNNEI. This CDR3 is CASSEGGLKETQYF. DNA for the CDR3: TGTGCCAGCAGTGAAGGGGGACTAAAAGAGACCCAGTACTTC.

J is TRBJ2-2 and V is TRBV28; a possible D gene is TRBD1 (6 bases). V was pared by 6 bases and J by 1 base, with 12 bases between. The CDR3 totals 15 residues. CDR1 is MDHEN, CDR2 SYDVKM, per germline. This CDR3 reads CASRSSQGNTGELFF. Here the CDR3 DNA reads TGTGCCAGCAGGTCATCACAGGGGAACACCGGGGAGCTGTTTTTT.

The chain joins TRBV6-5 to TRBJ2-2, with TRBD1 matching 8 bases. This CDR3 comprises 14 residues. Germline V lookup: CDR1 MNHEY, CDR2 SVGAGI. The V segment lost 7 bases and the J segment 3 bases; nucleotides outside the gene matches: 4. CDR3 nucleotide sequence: TGTGCCAGCATCCCGACAGGGGACACCGGGGAGCTGTTTTTT. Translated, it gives CASIPTGDTGELFF.

The CDR3 DNA is TGTGCCAGCAGTCCCTACACCGGGGAGCTGTTTTTT. As protein: CASSPYTGELFF. The J gene is TRBJ2-2, the V gene TRBV6-5, with D unresolved. Germline-derived CDR1 and CDR2 are MNHEY and SVGAGI. The CDR3 runs to 12 residues. The V and J ends lost 5 bases and 3 bases respectively, with 4 bases between them.

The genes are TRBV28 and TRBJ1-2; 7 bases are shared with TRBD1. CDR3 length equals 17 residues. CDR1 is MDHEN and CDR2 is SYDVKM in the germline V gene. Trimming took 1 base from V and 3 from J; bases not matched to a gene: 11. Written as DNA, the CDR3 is TGTGCCAGCAGTTTATCCGCTGCAGGGGGAAAGGACTATGGCTACACCTTC. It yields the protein CASSLSAAGGKDYGYTF.

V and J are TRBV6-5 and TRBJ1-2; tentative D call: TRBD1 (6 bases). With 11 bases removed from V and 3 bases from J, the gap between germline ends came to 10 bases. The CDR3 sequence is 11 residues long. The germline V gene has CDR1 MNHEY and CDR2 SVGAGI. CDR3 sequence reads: CAEQGYYGYTF. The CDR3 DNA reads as TGTGCCGAACAGGGTTACTATGGCTACACCTTC.

The CDR3: CASSPTGTGLGEAFF. The CDR3 nucleotides are TGCGCCAGCAGCCCGACCGGGACAGGGTTGGGTGAAGCTTTCTTT. The chain couples TRBV5-1 to TRBJ1-1, with 9 bases fitting TRBD1. This CDR3 contains 15 residues. Trimming at V came to 4 bases and at J to 7 bases, leaving 11 bases not matched to a gene. Germline V gene sequence: CDR1 SGHRS, CDR2 YFSETQ.

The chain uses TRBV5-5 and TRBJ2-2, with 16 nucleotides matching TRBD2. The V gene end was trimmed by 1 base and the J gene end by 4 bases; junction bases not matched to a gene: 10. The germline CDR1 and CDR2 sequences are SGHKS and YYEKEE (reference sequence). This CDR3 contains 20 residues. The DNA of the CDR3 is TGTGCCAGCAGCTTGCAACCCCCGGGACTAGCGGGGGGGCTCACCGGGGAGCTGTTTTTT. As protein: CASSLQPPGLAGGLTGELFF.

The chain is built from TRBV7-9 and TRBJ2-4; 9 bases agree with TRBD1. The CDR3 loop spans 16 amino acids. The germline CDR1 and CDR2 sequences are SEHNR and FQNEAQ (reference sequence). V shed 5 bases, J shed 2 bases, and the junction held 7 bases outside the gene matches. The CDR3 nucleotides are TGTGCCAGCAGCAAGGGGGACAGGGCTTCCAAAAACATTCAGTACTTC. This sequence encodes CASSKGDRASKNIQYF.

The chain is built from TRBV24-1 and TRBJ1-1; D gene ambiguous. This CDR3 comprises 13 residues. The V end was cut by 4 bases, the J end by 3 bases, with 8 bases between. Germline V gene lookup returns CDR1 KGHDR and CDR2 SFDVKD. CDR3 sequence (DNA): TGTGCCACCAGTGACAACAGATACACTGAAGCTTTCTTT. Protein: CATSDNRYTEAFF.

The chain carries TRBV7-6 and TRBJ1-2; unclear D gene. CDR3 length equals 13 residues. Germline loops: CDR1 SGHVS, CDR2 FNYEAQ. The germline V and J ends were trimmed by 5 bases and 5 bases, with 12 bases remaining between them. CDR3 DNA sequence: TGTGCCAGCAGCCCCTCCGGGTCGTATGGCTACACCTTC. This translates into CASSPSGSYGYTF.